Each of the 6 T cell receptor beta chains below was sequenced from the same sample in a study of shared clonotypes between healthy human individuals. Sequencing used immunoSEQ multiplex PCR; TCRdb keeps in-frame clones, though not all of them. The table has about 1,800,000 clones, around 96% seen once; the top ten hold roughly 1%. Terminally differentiated effector memory CD45RA+ cells were excluded by CCR7 positive selection of CD45RO-negative cells. The sequenced sample was naive CD8+ T cells sorted from blood. The receptor set was obtained from a man between 18 and 35 years old in good health.

This clone was recorded a few times. The chain is built from TRBV19 and TRBJ1-1; D may be TRBD1 (5 bases). The CDR3 is made up of 12 amino acids. Trimming removed 9 bases from V and 5 bases from J, with 13 bases in between. Germline values: CDR1 LNHDA, CDR2 SQIVND (reference sequence). The CDR3 sequence: CASGAPGTEAFF. The CDR3 nucleotides are TGTGCCAGCGGGGCCCCCGGAACTGAAGCTTTCTTT.

The chain joins TRBV9 to TRBJ1-1, with a weak D call TRBD1 (5 bases). The CDR3 has 14 residues. Trimming took off 6 bases at V and 0 bases at J, with 12 bases between the two ends. Germline CDR1 reads SGDLS; CDR2 reads YYNGEE. The CDR3 sequence is CASNQGGLNTEAFF. The CDR3 region has the DNA TGTGCCAGCAACCAGGGAGGTCTGAACACTGAAGCTTTCTTT. Complete variable domain (other parts from reference TRBV9 and TRBJ1-1): DSGVTQTPKHLITATGQRVTLRCSPRSGDLSVYWYQQSLDQGLQFLIQYYNGEERAKGNILERFSAQQFPDLHSELNLSSLELGDSALYFCASNQGGLNTEAFFGQGTRLTVV.

With regard to this clone: The sample has other DNA sequences that encode this CDR3 too. V usage is TRBV7-9 and J usage is TRBJ2-5; D uncertain. The CDR3 sequence is 13 residues long. V lost 1 base to trimming and J lost 3 bases, with 6 bases between them. Per germline, CDR1 SEHNR and CDR2 FQNEAQ (reference sequence). The CDR3: CASSLGLEETQYF. As DNA, the CDR3 is TGTGCCAGCAGCTTAGGTTTAGAAGAGACCCAGTACTTC. The complete variable domain, with remaining parts taken from reference TRBV7-9 and TRBJ2-5, reads DTGVSQNPRHKITKRGQNVTFRCDPISEHNRLYWYRQTLGQGPEFLTYFQNEAQLEKSRLLSDRFSAERPKGSFSTLEIQRTEQGDSAMYLCASSLGLEETQYFGPGTRLLVL.

The chain combines TRBV2 with TRBJ2-7, with D possibly being TRBD1 or TRBD2 (5 bases each). The V gene lost 2 bases and the J gene lost 9 bases, with 20 bases spanning the gap. The germline gives CDR1 SNHLY, CDR2 FYNNEI. CDR3 length equals 15 residues. The DNA of the CDR3 is TGTGCCAGCAGTGAATGGGCAGGGACCCTCCGTGGGCAGTACTTC. Translated: CASSEWAGTLRGQYF.

This chain links TRBV2 with TRBJ2-1; possible D gene TRBD2, 5 bases. This CDR3 is 16 amino acids long. Germline V gene data show CDR1 as SNHLY and CDR2 as FYNNEI. The V gene lost 2 bases and the J gene lost 3 bases, with 14 bases spanning the gap. The CDR3 DNA reads TGTGCCAGCAGTGAATCCGCGGGCGTAATCTACAATGAGCAGTTCTTC. Encoded protein: CASSESAGVIYNEQFF.

The chain combines TRBV19 with TRBJ2-1; the match to TRBD2 covers 7 bases. Germline assignment: CDR1 LNHDA and CDR2 SQIVND (reference sequence). Unmatched junction bases numbered 7, after V lost 1 base and J lost 4 bases. The CDR3 spans 16 residues. The CDR3 coding sequence is TGTGCCAGTAGTATAGTTCTTTCTAGCGGATACAATGAGCAGTTCTTC. Its translation is CASSIVLSSGYNEQFF.